This entry lists 3 T cell receptor beta chains sequenced from one sample in a study of technical replicates of blood from several donors. Repertoires were generated with immunoSEQ multiplex PCR, while TCRdb's copy carries only in-frame clones and drops some. The repertoire holds under 100,000 clones, with roughly 95% as singletons. The sample taken for sequencing was T cells isolated from PBMCs. Every receptor here comes from a human donor in good health.

The genes are TRBV28 and TRBJ2-1, with 8 bases fitting TRBD2. With V trimmed by 5 bases and J by 4 bases, 1 base remained unmatched. Germline CDR1 reads MDHEN; CDR2 reads SYDVKM. CDR3 length: 13 amino acids. CDR3 sequence reads: CASSIAGYNEQFF. As DNA, the CDR3 is TGTGCCAGCAGTATAGCGGGGTACAATGAGCAGTTCTTC.

V usage is TRBV4-2 and J usage is TRBJ2-1, with 8 nucleotides matching TRBD2. The CDR3 length is 15 residues. The V gene's germline CDR1 is LGHNA and CDR2 YNFKEQ. With 4 bases clipped from V and 8 bases from J, the junction kept 10 bases outside the gene matches. The CDR3 region is CASSLLSGSIDEQFF. The CDR3 DNA follows: TGTGCCAGCAGCCTTCTCAGCGGGAGTATCGATGAGCAGTTCTTC.

V and J are TRBV11-2 and TRBJ2-1; possibly TRBD2 for D (5 bases). Trimming stripped 6 bases from V and 8 bases from J, with 20 bases between. The V gene's germline CDR1 is SGHAT and CDR2 FQNNGV. The CDR3 has 15 amino acids. CDR3 nucleotide sequence: TGTGCCAGCAGTCTAACTGTCTTAGCGCGGGATGAGCAGTTCTTC. Encoded protein: CASSLTVLARDEQFF.